This TCR beta chain was sequenced during a study of blood T cell repertoires in COVID-19. Germline V gene sequence: CDR1 LNHDA, CDR2 SQIVND (reference sequence). Unmatched junction bases numbered 6, after V lost 6 bases and J lost 6 bases. The CDR3 sequence is 13 residues long. Repertoires were generated with immunoSEQ multiplex PCR, while TCRdb's copy carries only in-frame clones and drops some. The profile shows around 41,000 clones, around 81% of them singletons. This rearrangement joins TRBV19 to TRBJ1-1; 8 bases align to TRBD1. Sample: peripheral blood. The clonotype comes from an elderly woman with acute or convalescent COVID-19. The CDR3 reads CASSLDRAPEAFF. The CDR3 bases are TGTGCCAGTAGCCTGGACAGGGCCCCTGAAGCTTTCTTT.